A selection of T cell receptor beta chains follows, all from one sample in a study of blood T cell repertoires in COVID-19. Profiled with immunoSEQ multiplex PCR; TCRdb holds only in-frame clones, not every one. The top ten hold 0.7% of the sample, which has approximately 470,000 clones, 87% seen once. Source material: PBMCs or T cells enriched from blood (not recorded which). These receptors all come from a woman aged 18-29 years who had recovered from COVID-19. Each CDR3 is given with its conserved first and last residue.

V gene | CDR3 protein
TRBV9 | CASSVAASRGGTQYF
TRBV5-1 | CASSLARVFRTGDGYTF
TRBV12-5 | CASGLVLGQGAMNTEAFF
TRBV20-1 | CSATRGYEQYF
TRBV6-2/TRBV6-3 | CASSDSTGTLYGYTF
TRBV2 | CASSEGEGGAYRGYTF
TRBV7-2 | CASSPSAGGSYEQYF
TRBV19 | CASTDRAGSTDTQYF
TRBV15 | CATSRDAGEWKLFF
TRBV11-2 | CASSYGRGRYTEAFF
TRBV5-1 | CASSSLTGMSYEQYF
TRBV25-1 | CASRASNTEAFF
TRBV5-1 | CASSPSGGMNTEAFF
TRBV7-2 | CASSRGHLNEKLFF
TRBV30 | CAWRFSGTGDLGYTF
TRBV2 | CASSEAGTVVGQPQHF
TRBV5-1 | CASSVTENYGYTF
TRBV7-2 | CASILDRGRTSEQFF
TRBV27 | CASSGDRETNIAQYF
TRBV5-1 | CASSPGGGLHEQFF
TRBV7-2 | CASSDQGNGELFF
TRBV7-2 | CASSRLRGQPQHF
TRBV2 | CASSGRATQETQYF
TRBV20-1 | CSASSGGDQPQHF
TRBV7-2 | CASSLVGGALSYEQYF
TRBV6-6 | CASSRASIVGDRVWRRSGNTIYF
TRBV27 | CASSPNTYNEQFF
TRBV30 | CAWAVAGGADTQYF
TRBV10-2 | CASGLGLYNEQFF
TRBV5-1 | CASSPGTSGVYEQYF
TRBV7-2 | CASSDDRSNQPQHF
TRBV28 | CASSLAGALYNEQFF
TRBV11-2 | CASSSPFLYRGGTEAFF
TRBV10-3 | CAIRRTGGVYGYTF
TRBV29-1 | CSVFGAGGGTEAFF
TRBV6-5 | CASSLRLQETQYF
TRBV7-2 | CASSSLGTPQETQYF
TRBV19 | CASSIDRKGLILNQPQHF
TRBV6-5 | CASSSPYEGNQPQHF
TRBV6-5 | CASSYSYGELFF